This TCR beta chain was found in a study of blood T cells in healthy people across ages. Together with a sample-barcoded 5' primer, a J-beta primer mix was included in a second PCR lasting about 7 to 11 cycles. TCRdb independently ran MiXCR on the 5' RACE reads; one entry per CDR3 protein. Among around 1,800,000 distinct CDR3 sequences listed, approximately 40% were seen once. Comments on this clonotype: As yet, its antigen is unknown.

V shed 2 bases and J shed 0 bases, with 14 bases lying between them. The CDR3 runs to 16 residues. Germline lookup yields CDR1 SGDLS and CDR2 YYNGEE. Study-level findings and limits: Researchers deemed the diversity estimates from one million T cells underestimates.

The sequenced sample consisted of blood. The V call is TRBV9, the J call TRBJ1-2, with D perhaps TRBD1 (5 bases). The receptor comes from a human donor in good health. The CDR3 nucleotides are TGTGCCAGCAGCGTTGACAGCCGTTGGGCTAACTATGGCTACACCTTC. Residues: CASSVDSRWANYGYTF.